This entry is about one T cell receptor beta chain. From blood CD8+ and CD4+ T cells, the TCR beta chain was sequenced. Trimming took 5 bases from V and 6 from J, leaving 18 bases between them. This CDR3 region has 15 residues. Germline CDR1 reads MNHEY; CDR2 reads SMNVEV (reference sequence). The data belong to a study of CD8 T cells in Susac syndrome. RNA in amounts of roughly 0.5 to 1 ug was reverse transcribed with random hexamers. TCRdb redid the calling of the immunoSEQ multiplex PCR reads with MiXCR, one entry per CDR3 protein. The sample carries 120,000 to 150,000 distinct CDR3 sequences, 95% recorded once.

This TCR derives from a human donor with multiple sclerosis. The chain recombines TRBV27 with TRBJ2-3; unclear D gene. The source material was CD4+ T cells from PBMCs. This CDR3 reads CASSALWTPGDTQYF. Written as DNA, the CDR3 is TGTGCCAGCAGTGCCTTGTGGACCCCGGGCGATACGCAGTATTTT.